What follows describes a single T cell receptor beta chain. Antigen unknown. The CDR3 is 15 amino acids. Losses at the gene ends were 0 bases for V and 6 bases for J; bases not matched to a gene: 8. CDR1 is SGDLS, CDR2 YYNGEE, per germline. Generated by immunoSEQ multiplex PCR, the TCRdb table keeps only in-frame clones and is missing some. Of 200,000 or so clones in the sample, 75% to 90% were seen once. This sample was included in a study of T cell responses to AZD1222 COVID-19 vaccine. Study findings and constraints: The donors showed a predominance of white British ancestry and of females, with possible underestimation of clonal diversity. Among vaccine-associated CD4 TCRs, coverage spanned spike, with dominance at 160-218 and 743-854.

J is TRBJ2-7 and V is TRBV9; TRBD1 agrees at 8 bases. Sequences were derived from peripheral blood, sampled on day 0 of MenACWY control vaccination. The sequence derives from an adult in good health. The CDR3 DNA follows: TGTGCCAGCAGCGTAGGGGCAGGGGGCACCTCCGAGCAGTACTTC. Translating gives CASSVGAGGTSEQYF.